Listed below are T cell receptor beta chains from one sample, sequenced in a study of cytomegalovirus exposure and HLA in healthy donors. Assay used: immunoSEQ multiplex PCR; TCRdb lists only in-frame clones, some missing. The sample lists over 70,000 clones, around 68% occurring once. Sequencing used PBMCs. These TCRs come from a man aged 30 to 39 in good health and CMV-seropositive. The conserved cysteine and the conserved F or W are not part of the CDR3 here.

V	J	CDR3
TRBV6-5	TRBJ2-7	ASSYGGNYEQY
TRBV15	TRBJ2-1	ATSRELAAIYNEQF
TRBV27	TRBJ1-1	ASSLLGQGPGRAF
TRBV7-2	TRBJ2-7	ASSLRAGGHEQY
TRBV20-1	TRBJ2-7	SVLSSYEQY
TRBV30	TRBJ2-7	AWSRDREYEQY
TRBV6-1	TRBJ2-7	ASSEGLVTYEQY
TRBV6-5	TRBJ1-2	ASSSSDRGLVGYT
TRBV6-1	TRBJ2-3	ASSRDRGTDTQY
TRBV29-1	TRBJ1-4	SVEQAVGEKLF
TRBV7-3	TRBJ2-1	ASSLRRGEQF
TRBV9	TRBJ2-5	ASRRSSGPQETQY
TRBV29-1	TRBJ1-4	SASRDRGEKLF
TRBV18	TRBJ1-3	ASSPAHRRGNTIY
TRBV6-6	TRBJ1-4	ASSYSTGGRDEKLF
TRBV5-1	TRBJ1-5	ASSLSGGDEPQH
TRBV5-1	.	ASSFGGTYEQY
TRBV9	TRBJ1-2	ASSATAQGAGYGYT
TRBV15	TRBJ2-3	ATRGLEGDTQY
TRBV7-9	TRBJ2-7	ASQLAGGYEQY
TRBV5-1	TRBJ2-2	ASSLGTGLTGELF
TRBV4-1	TRBJ1-1	ASSHPSVYSEAF
TRBV9	TRBJ2-7	ASSVRGRDNKQY
TRBV19	TRBJ2-3	ASSIVQGAAGTDTQY
TRBV2	TRBJ2-2	ASRQMDTGELF
TRBV28	TRBJ1-1	ASTTVQQGAVREAF
TRBV2	TRBJ2-1	ASSGEAEGYNEQF
TRBV10-1	TRBJ2-7	ASSGQLLGEQY
TRBV28	TRBJ2-1	ASSSGVVYNEQF
TRBV27	TRBJ2-1	ASSQARNSYNEQF
TRBV2	TRBJ2-7	ASGGTDSYEQY
TRBV6-5	TRBJ1-1	ASSSPGGMNTEAF
TRBV5-5	TRBJ2-7	ASSLGLAGNSYEQY
TRBV11-3	TRBJ2-7	ASSSGTGDRGEQY
TRBV7-9	TRBJ2-1	ASSSGLAGGEQF
TRBV14	TRBJ1-1	ASSQVGALNTEAF
TRBV28	TRBJ1-3	ASSFLRAGNTIY
TRBV7-2	TRBJ2-2	ASSDSQGEELF
TRBV7-9	TRBJ1-1	ASSLADSTYTEAF
TRBV7-3	TRBJ1-1	ASSSSSTGLAEAF
TRBV28	TRBJ2-7	ASSLDSGRSYEQY
TRBV7-2	TRBJ1-5	ASSLEEGQPQH
TRBV20-1	TRBJ2-7	SARLAGEQY
TRBV7-6	TRBJ2-2	ASSLRVGSGRDGELF